The source of this TCR beta chain is a study of blood T cells in healthy people across ages. Notes on the study in general: It was held that the diversity estimates obtained from one million T cells were underestimates. Reliance upon unsorted PBMCs precluded definitive naive versus antigen-experienced comparison.

The CDR3 totals 15 residues. Per germline, CDR1 SGHTA and CDR2 FQGTGA. Trimming cost V 2 bases and J 1 base, with 11 bases left between them. Next came a second PCR, run for roughly 6 to 11 cycles, which used a sample-barcoded 5' primer along with a J-beta primer mix. TCRdb fed the 5' RACE reads into MiXCR, producing one record per CDR3 protein. The sample yields over 450,000 distinct CDR3 sequences, 24% seen once. Concerning this clonotype itself: Its antigen is not known.

The same sample was also used in a study of T cells of mothers and their children. As that report states: Slightly higher overlap, not significant, was seen in related mother-child pairs than in unrelated pairs.

This TCR was recovered from a boy between 5 and 17 years old in good health. Material: blood. This chain uses TRBV7-3 with TRBJ1-1, with no clear D. The CDR3 bases are TGTGCCAGCAGCTTACTCGGGCTACCGAACACTGAAGCTTTCTTT. It specifies CASSLLGLPNTEAFF. The whole variable domain, filled in from reference TRBV7-3 and TRBJ1-1, reads GAGVSQTPSNKVTEKGKYVELRCDPISGHTALYWYRQSLGQGPEFLIYFQGTGAADDSGLPNDRFFAVRPEGSVSTLKIQRTERGDSAVYLCASSLLGLPNTEAFFGQGTRLTVV.